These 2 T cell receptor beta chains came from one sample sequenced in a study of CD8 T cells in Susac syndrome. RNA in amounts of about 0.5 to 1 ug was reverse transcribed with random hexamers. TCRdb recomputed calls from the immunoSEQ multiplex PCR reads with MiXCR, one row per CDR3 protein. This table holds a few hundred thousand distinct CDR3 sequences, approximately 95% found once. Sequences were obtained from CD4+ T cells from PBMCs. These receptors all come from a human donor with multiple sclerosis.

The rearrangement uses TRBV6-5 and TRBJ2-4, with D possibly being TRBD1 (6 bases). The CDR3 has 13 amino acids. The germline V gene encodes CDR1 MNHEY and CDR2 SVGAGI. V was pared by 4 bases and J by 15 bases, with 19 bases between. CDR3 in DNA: TGTGCCAGCAGTTTGAACCGGGACACGCGAATGTACTTC. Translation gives CASSLNRDTRMYF.

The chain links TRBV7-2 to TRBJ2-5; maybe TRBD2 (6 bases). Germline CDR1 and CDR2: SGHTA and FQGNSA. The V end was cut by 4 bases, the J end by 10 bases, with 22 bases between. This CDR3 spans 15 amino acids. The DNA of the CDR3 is TGTGCCAGCAGCTCAACTAGCCTAACCCGTAAAGGCCAGTACTTC. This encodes CASSSTSLTRKGQYF.